A single sample gave rise to the 21 T cell receptor beta chains below, sequenced in a study of control samples from healthy donors and cancer patients. Method: immunoSEQ multiplex PCR; TCRdb's copy keeps in-frame clones and lacks some. The sample records 160,000 or so clones, 80% to 95% being singletons. Sequenced: blood. The origin of the receptors is a woman between 25 and 40 years old in good health.

The V gene is TRBV6-1, the J gene TRBJ1-1; D is unresolved. This CDR3 spans 14 amino acids. V gave up 1 base and J gave up 0 bases, with 6 bases separating them. Germline CDR1 MNHNS, CDR2 SASEGT. The CDR3 loop reads CASSEGPLNTEAFF. Written as DNA, the CDR3 is TGTGCCAGCAGTGAAGGCCCCCTGAACACTGAAGCTTTCTTT.

This clone was picked up one time. CDR3 nucleotide sequence: TGCGCCAGCAGTGAGTCGGGGACAGGGGGAGAGCAGTACTTC. Its protein is CASSESGTGGEQYF. The chain uses TRBV10-1 and TRBJ2-7; 11 bases fit TRBD1. Trimming took 0 bases from V and 7 from J; bases not matched to a gene: 2. Germline CDR1 is WNHNN and CDR2 is SYGVQD (reference sequence). The CDR3 is made up of 14 amino acids.

V is TRBV18 and J is TRBJ2-7; D gene unclear. The CDR3 totals 13 residues. In germline, CDR1 is KGHSH, CDR2 LQKENI. V dropped 2 bases and J dropped 3 bases, with 8 bases sitting between them. The CDR3 protein is CASSPGRNYEQYF. For the CDR3, the DNA is TGTGCCAGCTCACCAGGCAGGAACTACGAGCAGTACTTC. The whole variable domain, filled in from reference TRBV18 and TRBJ2-7, reads NAGVMQNPRHLVRRRGQEARLRCSPMKGHSHVYWYRQLPEEGLKFMVYLQKENIIDESGMPKERFSAEFPKEGPSILRIQQVVRGDSAAYFCASSPGRNYEQYFGPGTRLTVT.

The chain links TRBV9 to TRBJ2-3; 7 bases agree with TRBD2. The ends lost 3 bases at V and 2 bases at J; junction bases unmatched: 15. Germline V gene lookup returns CDR1 SGDLS and CDR2 YYNGEE. The CDR3 has 18 residues. CDR3 DNA: TGTGCCAGCAGCGGATCCAAAGGGGCGGGAGCTTCCACAGATACGCAGTATTTT. The encoded protein is CASSGSKGAGASTDTQYF.

The chain employs TRBV30 and TRBJ1-6; 8 bases line up with TRBD1. After removal of 1 base from V and 9 bases from J, the junction contained 8 bases not matched to a gene. The CDR3 has 15 residues. From germline, CDR1 is GTSNPN and CDR2 SVGIG (reference sequence). CDR3 protein: CAWSADAGGGSPLHF. The CDR3 nucleotides are TGTGCCTGGAGTGCCGACGCAGGGGGCGGTTCACCCCTCCACTTT.

This chain connects TRBV5-5 to TRBJ1-4; possibly TRBD1 for D (5 bases). The length of the CDR3 is 18 residues. CDR1 is SGHKS and CDR2 is YYEKEE in the germline V gene (reference sequence). Trimming removed 4 bases at V and 0 bases at J, with 19 bases between. CDR3 sequence reads: CASSRGVGGVATNEKLFF. The CDR3 nucleotides read TGTGCCAGCAGCCGAGGGGTCGGTGGGGTTGCAACTAATGAAAAACTGTTTTTT. Based on the CDR3 plus reference TRBV5-5 and TRBJ1-4, the full variable domain is DAGVTQSPTHLIKTRGQQVTLRCSPISGHKSVSWYQQVLGQGPQFIFQYYEKEERGRGNFPDRFSARQFPNYSSELNVNALLLGDSALYLCASSRGVGGVATNEKLFFGSGTQLSVL.

V and J are TRBV4-1 and TRBJ2-7; D remains unclear. The CDR3 contains 15 residues. CDR1 and CDR2 (germline): MGHRA, YSYEKL. Trimming took off 4 bases at V and 0 bases at J, with 13 bases between the two ends. The chain's CDR3 is CASSPSGSSSYEQYF. CDR3 in DNA: TGCGCCAGCAGCCCTTCGGGTAGCTCCTCCTACGAGCAGTACTTC.

This chain links TRBV29-1 with TRBJ1-1, with 7 bases that match TRBD1. V lost 3 bases and J lost 4; bases outside the gene matches: 11. CDR3 length equals 15 residues. The germline V gene has CDR1 SQVTM and CDR2 ANQGSEA. Written as DNA, the CDR3 is TGCAGCGTTGAGAACAGGGGAAGGATGGGCACTGAAGCTTTCTTT. Amino acid sequence: CSVENRGRMGTEAFF.

The rearrangement joins TRBV5-1 to TRBJ2-7, with D maybe TRBD2 (5 bases). CDR1 and CDR2 (germline): SGHRS, YFSETQ. Trimming took off 5 bases at V and 0 bases at J, with 12 bases between the two ends. CDR3 length equals 14 residues. The CDR3 loop is CASRDTGSSYEQYF. The CDR3 nucleotides are TGCGCCAGCAGGGATACGGGGAGCTCCTACGAGCAGTACTTC. Supplemented by reference TRBV5-1 and TRBJ2-7, the full variable domain reads KAGVTQTPRYLIKTRGQQVTLSCSPISGHRSVSWYQQTPGQGLQFLFEYFSETQRNKGNFPGRFSGRQFSNSRSEMNVSTLELGDSALYLCASRDTGSSYEQYFGPGTRLTVT.

The V call is TRBV25-1, the J call TRBJ2-1; possibly TRBD2 for D (6 bases). The V and J ends lost 5 bases and 4 bases respectively, with 9 bases between them. CDR1 MGHDK and CDR2 SYGVNS come from the germline V gene. This CDR3 spans 13 amino acids. Written as DNA, the CDR3 is TGTGCCAGCAGTCATAGCGGTTACAATGAGCAGTTCTTC. Its protein product is CASSHSGYNEQFF.

The chain is built from TRBV7-9 and TRBJ2-4; TRBD2 is a possible D gene (7 bases). Between the trimmed V and J ends, which lost 6 bases and 6 bases, there was a span of 15 bases. This CDR3 is 14 amino acids long. Germline assignment: CDR1 SEHNR and CDR2 FQNEAQ (reference sequence). The CDR3 region is CASSPLGGLNIQYF. In DNA form, the CDR3 reads TGTGCCAGCAGTCCTTTGGGGGGGCTAAACATTCAGTACTTC.

The CDR3 here is CASSLVRGASYNEQFF. The CDR3, as DNA: TGCGCCAGCAGCTTGGTTCGGGGGGCCTCCTACAATGAGCAGTTCTTC. This chain joins TRBV5-1 and TRBJ2-1, with D perhaps matching TRBD2 (7 bases). V lost 0 bases to trimming and J lost 0 bases, with 10 bases between them. Germline V gives CDR1 SGHRS, CDR2 YFSETQ. The CDR3 is 16 residues long.

V usage is TRBV28 and J usage is TRBJ1-2; 10 bases align to TRBD1. Unmatched junction bases numbered 4, after V lost 7 bases and J lost 5 bases. The germline gives CDR1 MDHEN, CDR2 SYDVKM. The CDR3 runs to 13 residues. The CDR3 sequence is CASTDRGTYGYTF. CDR3 bases: TGTGCCAGCACGGACAGGGGGACGTATGGCTACACCTTC.

The chain has TRBV6-4 and TRBJ2-2; D is possibly TRBD2 (6 bases). V lost 4 bases to trimming and J lost 3 bases, with 12 bases between them. The CDR3 consists of 15 residues. Germline CDR1 is MRHNA and CDR2 is SNTAGT. This CDR3 is CASSGTGSDTGELFF. The CDR3 DNA reads TGTGCCAGCAGTGGTACCGGGAGCGACACCGGGGAGCTGTTTTTT.

The chain is built from TRBV4-1 and TRBJ2-3; either TRBD1 or TRBD2 may fit D (5 bases each). Germline V lookup: CDR1 MGHRA, CDR2 YSYEKL. V lost 1 base and J lost 6, with 14 bases in between. The CDR3 covers 15 residues. The CDR3 sequence is CASSQVWDDKDTQYF. CDR3 nucleotide sequence: TGCGCCAGCAGCCAAGTCTGGGACGATAAGGATACGCAGTATTTT.

The chain combines TRBV5-1 with TRBJ1-2; D ambiguous. The CDR3 consists of 15 residues. Trimming removed 4 bases from V and 3 bases from J, with 16 bases in between. In germline, CDR1 is SGHRS, CDR2 YFSETQ. CDR3 protein: CASSQDGRRDYGYTF. In nucleotides, the CDR3 is TGCGCCAGCAGCCAGGACGGACGGAGGGACTATGGCTACACCTTC.

The table lists this clone with a count of one. The CDR3 bases are TGTGCCAGCAGCGATACCGACTTTGCTAGCGGGATCCACAATGAGCAGTTCTTC. Translation gives CASSDTDFASGIHNEQFF. V is TRBV7-8 and J is TRBJ2-1; 9 bases map to TRBD2. This CDR3 comprises 18 residues. V gave up 5 bases and J gave up 5 bases; unmatched junction bases: 16. Germline-derived CDR1 and CDR2 are SGHVS and FQNEAQ.

The chain links TRBV12-3 or TRBV12-4 to TRBJ1-3; a weak D match, TRBD1 (6 bases). CDR3 length: 13 amino acids. The V and J ends lost 3 bases and 5 bases respectively, with 8 bases between them. CDR3 amino acids: CASSFGDRNTIYF. The CDR3, as DNA: TGTGCCAGCAGTTTCGGGGACAGAAACACCATATATTTT.

The chain links TRBV24-1 to TRBJ1-1; D might be TRBD1 (5 bases). Trimming took off 12 bases at V and 0 bases at J, with 19 bases between the two ends. This CDR3 is built from 15 residues. CDR1 is KGHDR, CDR2 SFDVKD, per germline. The CDR3 nucleotides are TGTGCCTCTGGGGCGGTTAGAGTCATGAACACTGAAGCTTTCTTT. This codes for CASGAVRVMNTEAFF.

This clone has just one count. The rearrangement uses TRBV7-2 and TRBJ1-3, with D unclear. Germline CDR1 reads SGHTA; CDR2 reads FQGNSA. The germline V and J ends were trimmed by 1 base and 4 bases, with 8 bases remaining between them. The CDR3 consists of 14 residues. The CDR3 sequence is CASSLGAGGNTIYF. The DNA for the CDR3 is TGTGCCAGCAGCTTAGGAGCAGGAGGAAACACCATATATTTT.

The chain is built from TRBV10-3 and TRBJ1-1, with D hard to call. The CDR3 runs 14 residues. The V end lost 2 bases, the J end lost 0 bases, and 7 bases lay between the germline ends. The germline CDR1 and CDR2 sequences are ENHRY and SYGVKD. The CDR3 DNA reads TGTGCCATCAGTGAGAGTCAGTTGAACACTGAAGCTTTCTTT. Amino acids: CAISESQLNTEAFF.